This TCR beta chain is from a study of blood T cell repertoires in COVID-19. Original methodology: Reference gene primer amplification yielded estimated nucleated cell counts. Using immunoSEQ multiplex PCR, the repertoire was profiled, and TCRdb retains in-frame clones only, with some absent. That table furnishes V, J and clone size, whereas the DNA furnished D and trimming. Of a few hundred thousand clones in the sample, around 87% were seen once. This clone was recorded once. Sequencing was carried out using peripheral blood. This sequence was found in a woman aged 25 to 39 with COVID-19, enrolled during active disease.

The CDR3 is CATSDNRDRSTGELFF. The CDR3, as DNA: TGTGCCACCAGTGATAACCGGGACAGAAGCACCGGGGAGCTGTTTTTT. The chain has TRBV24-1 and TRBJ2-2; TRBD1 matches at 7 bases. The CDR3 runs 16 residues. CDR1 and CDR2 (germline): KGHDR, SFDVKD. The junction had 7 bases not matched to a gene; V was cut back by 3 bases and J by 4 bases.